This T cell receptor beta chain is drawn from a study of shared clonotypes between healthy human individuals. Overall study results and limits: Since donors were few, the genetic and exposure-history diversity represented was limited.

With respect to this clone: Its target is unknown.

CDR3 size: 14 residues. With 8 bases clipped from V and 4 bases from J, the junction kept 10 bases outside the gene matches. Germline V gene lookup returns CDR1 MNHEY and CDR2 SMNVEV (reference sequence). Template for every sorted-subset replicate PCR totaled 150 to 250 ng DNA, tens of thousands of T cell genomes. Authors' data handling: ImmunoSEQ sequences covered only the junction and lacked quality scores; filtering therefore differed. Sequencing was performed with immunoSEQ multiplex PCR; in TCRdb, only in-frame clones are kept and a portion is missing. The V and J calls and clone size are taken from that table; D and trimming were inferred from the DNA. Of under 200,000 clones listed, 80% to 95% are singletons.

V usage is TRBV27 and J usage is TRBJ2-7; the match to TRBD2 covers 8 bases. Sequencing was done on a sample of naive CD4+ T cells sorted from blood. Noted subset: CD45RA+ positively selected. The clonotype was recovered from a woman in her thirties in good health. The CDR3 is CASARAGVRYEQYF. The CDR3 DNA follows: TGTGCCAGCGCCCGAGCGGGAGTGAGATACGAGCAGTACTTC.